One and the same sample provided the 3 T cell receptor beta chains below, sequenced in a study of PD-1 blockade in classical Hodgkin lymphoma. The assay was immunoSEQ multiplex PCR, and TCRdb's table has in-frame clones only and misses some. The sample lists 50,000 to 65,000 clones, about 89% occurring once. Time point in this sample: cycle 4 day 1 (C4D1), after 5 to 7 weeks of nivolumab. Relapses following autologous stem cell transplantation were seen in all patients, with brentuximab vedotin exposure varying. The sample consisted of peripheral blood mononuclear cells (PBMCs), taken before the fourth cycle of nivolumab. The receptors derive from a human donor with classical Hodgkin lymphoma.

This sequence joins TRBV7-9 and TRBJ2-3; 7 bases align to TRBD2. V lost 11 bases, J lost 9 bases, and 11 bases stayed unmatched. The V gene's germline CDR1 is SEHNR and CDR2 FQNEAQ (reference sequence). The CDR3 sequence is 12 residues long. CDR3: CAVMGGTQTQYF. In DNA, the CDR3 is TGTGCCGTCATGGGGGGGACCCAGACGCAGTATTTT.

The DNA of the CDR3 is TGTGCCATCCGGGGCGGCCTGTACTATGGCTACACCTTC. This codes for CAIRGGLYYGYTF. The J gene is TRBJ1-2, the V gene TRBV6-6, with D tentatively TRBD1 (5 bases). V was trimmed by 10 bases and J by 3 bases, leaving 15 bases between them. The CDR3 is 13 residues long. Germline V gene data show CDR1 as MNHNY and CDR2 as SVGAGI (reference sequence).

The chain recombines TRBV27 with TRBJ1-4; weak D call: TRBD1 (5 bases). This CDR3 is built from 16 residues. V was trimmed by 2 bases and J by 8 bases, leaving 18 bases between them. Germline V gene data show CDR1 as MNHEY and CDR2 as SMNVEV (reference sequence). This CDR3 is CASSLGSGLWGEKLFF. The CDR3 nucleotides read TGTGCCAGCAGTTTAGGGTCGGGACTTTGGGGAGAAAAACTGTTTTTT.